The clone carrying this T cell receptor (beta chain) was detected once. The antigen remains undetermined. This entry comes from a study of T cell repertoires in cytomegalovirus infection. The wider study: It can be stated that public TCR beta signatures indicated CMV infection as well as a matching HLA type.

Germline V gene data show CDR1 as MNHEY and CDR2 as SMNVEV (reference sequence). CDR3 size: 14 residues. The V end lost 6 bases, the J end lost 5 bases, and 17 bases lay between the germline ends. TCRdb re-called the reads with MiXCR, one entry per CDR3 protein. The sample includes approximately 700,000 distinct CDR3 sequences, roughly a third of them seen just once. Whole-study results and caveats: The ex vivo response was dominated by HLA-C-restricted CMV-specific TCR beta clonotypes. Cumulated frequencies of public TCR beta families served to identify carriers of CMV plus the relevant HLA.

The sample consisted of PBMCs. This chain joins TRBV27 and TRBJ2-7; a possible D gene is TRBD2 (6 bases). The sequence was obtained from a human donor in good health (CMV status not recorded). Some clones in this sample may be carry-over from other donors' samples. The CDR3 DNA follows: TGTGCCAGCAGCCCCCGCGGGATCATCCACGAGCAGTACTTC. It translates to CASSPRGIIHEQYF.